The 31 T cell receptor beta chains listed next were all sequenced from one sample in a study of identifying expanded T cells in peripheral blood. The repertoire was sequenced with immunoSEQ multiplex PCR; TCRdb's copy has only in-frame clones and lacks some. Of 80,000 to 95,000 clones in the sample, approximately 89% are singletons; the top ten hold over 3%. Material: blood. The receptors were sampled from a person aged 18 to 70 in good health.

The chain joins TRBV9 to TRBJ2-3; D is perhaps TRBD2 (6 bases). There are 15 residues in the CDR3. Germline loops: CDR1 SGDLS, CDR2 YYNGEE. V shed 4 bases and J shed 0 bases, with 12 bases lying between them. CDR3 region: CASSLHSGSTDTQYF. In DNA form, the CDR3 reads TGTGCCAGCAGCCTTCACAGCGGGAGCACAGATACGCAGTATTTT.

The chain uses TRBV6-1 and TRBJ1-6; D not certain. CDR3 size: 14 residues. Trimming cost V 6 bases and J 0 bases, with 6 bases left between them. Germline values: CDR1 MNHNS, CDR2 SASEGT. CDR3: CASRESSYNSPLHF. CDR3 DNA sequence: TGTGCCAGCAGGGAGAGCTCCTATAATTCACCCCTCCACTTT.

This clone was recorded a few times. V and J are TRBV19 and TRBJ2-7; TRBD2 aligns across 7 bases. This CDR3 comprises 13 residues. In germline, CDR1 is LNHDA, CDR2 SQIVND (reference sequence). V trimming: 10 bases; J trimming: 6 bases; junction bases outside the gene matches: 12. Here the CDR3 DNA reads TGTGCCACCGGACGGACGGGAGGTGGCGAGCAGTACTTC. Its translation is CATGRTGGGEQYF. The complete variable domain, with remaining parts taken from reference TRBV19 and TRBJ2-7, reads DGGITQSPKYLFRKEGQNVTLSCEQNLNHDAMYWYRQDPGQGLRLIYYSQIVNDFQKGDIAEGYSVSREKKESFPLTVTSAQKNPTAFYLCATGRTGGGEQYFGPGTRLTVT.

This chain joins TRBV7-8 and TRBJ2-1, with D possibly matching TRBD2 (5 bases). In germline, CDR1 is SGHVS, CDR2 FQNEAQ. The CDR3 sequence is 17 residues long. V was clipped by 3 bases and J by 2 bases, with 17 bases between them. CDR3 in amino acids: CASSFIFRGVPYNEQFF. In DNA, the CDR3 is TGTGCCAGCAGCTTTATTTTTCGGGGAGTACCCTACAATGAGCAGTTCTTC.

This clone has a single count. V is TRBV6-1 and J is TRBJ2-7; tentative D call: TRBD1 (5 bases). V was cut by 6 bases and J by 1 base, with 10 bases left in between. Germline CDR1 is MNHNS and CDR2 is SASEGT. The CDR3 has 13 residues. Here the CDR3 reads CASSTGTSYEQYF. The CDR3 nucleotides read TGTGCCAGCAGCACAGGTACATCCTACGAGCAGTACTTC.

The rearrangement joins TRBV27 to TRBJ1-6; D is undetermined. CDR3 length: 16 amino acids. Trimming left V 5 bases short and J 9 bases short, with 20 bases between. The germline gives CDR1 MNHEY, CDR2 SMNVEV (reference sequence). This CDR3 is CASSPSRWEVGSPLHF. The CDR3 DNA reads as TGTGCCAGCAGTCCCTCACGTTGGGAGGTGGGTTCACCCCTCCACTTT.

The chain carries TRBV5-1 and TRBJ1-1, with D maybe TRBD1 (5 bases). V was pared by 4 bases and J by 6 bases, with 16 bases between. CDR3 size: 14 residues. Per the germline V gene, CDR1 is SGHRS and CDR2 is YFSETQ. The DNA of the CDR3 is TGCGCCAGCAGCAGATATGAAGGGGACGCTGAAGCTTTCTTT. The encoded protein is CASSRYEGDAEAFF.

The V gene is TRBV5-5, the J gene TRBJ1-3; D is undetermined. Germline V gives CDR1 SGHKS, CDR2 YYEKEE (reference sequence). The V end lost 0 bases, the J end lost 9 bases, and 16 bases lay between the germline ends. The length of the CDR3 is 15 residues. The chain's CDR3 is CASSLDAGSGFTIYF. The DNA for the CDR3 is TGTGCCAGCAGCTTGGACGCCGGATCTGGATTCACCATATATTTT.

The chain couples TRBV6-5 to TRBJ1-6, with D possibly TRBD1 on 6 matching bases. Germline loops: CDR1 MNHEY, CDR2 SVGAGI. The CDR3 spans 15 residues. Between the trimmed V and J ends, which lost 5 bases and 0 bases, there was a span of 8 bases. CDR3 DNA: TGTGCCAGCAGTCCGGGGGCCTCCTATAATTCACCCCTCCACTTT. This translates into CASSPGASYNSPLHF.

The V gene is TRBV5-1, the J gene TRBJ2-3; D gene ambiguous. V was clipped by 3 bases and J by 0 bases, with 5 bases between them. The CDR3 consists of 13 residues. Germline values: CDR1 SGHRS, CDR2 YFSETQ. The CDR3 DNA follows: TGCGCCAGCAGCTCGGCTAGCACAGATACGCAGTATTTT. Translating gives CASSSASTDTQYF.

The rearrangement joins TRBV19 to TRBJ2-7, with no clear D. Per germline, CDR1 LNHDA and CDR2 SQIVND (reference sequence). V shed 2 bases and J shed 0 bases, with 11 bases lying between them. The CDR3 sequence is 15 residues long. The CDR3 nucleotides read TGTGCCAGTAGTATACAAGGTTCCCTCTCCTACGAGCAGTACTTC. This translates into CASSIQGSLSYEQYF.

This rearrangement joins TRBV9 to TRBJ1-2, with D hard to call. Germline loops: CDR1 SGDLS, CDR2 YYNGEE. Trimming took 5 bases from V and 3 from J, leaving 14 bases between them. This CDR3 spans 14 amino acids. CDR3 amino acids: CASSLVEWDYGYTF. Here the CDR3 DNA reads TGTGCCAGCAGTCTTGTGGAGTGGGACTATGGCTACACCTTC. The complete variable domain, with remaining parts taken from reference TRBV9 and TRBJ1-2, reads DSGVTQTPKHLITATGQRVTLRCSPRSGDLSVYWYQQSLDQGLQFLIQYYNGEERAKGNILERFSAQQFPDLHSELNLSSLELGDSALYFCASSLVEWDYGYTFGSGTRLTVV.

CDR3 protein: CASSASSGGVNEQFF. The DNA of the CDR3 is TGTGCCAGCAGTGCGTCTAGCGGGGGGGTCAATGAGCAGTTCTTC. The chain links TRBV6-4 to TRBJ2-1; 12 nucleotides align to TRBD2. Germline-derived CDR1 and CDR2 are MRHNA and SNTAGT. J was trimmed by 6 bases and V by 4 bases; bases with no gene match: 4. This CDR3 is 15 amino acids long.

This clone was detected only a few times. The chain links TRBV10-2 to TRBJ2-3, with 9 positions matching TRBD2. V dropped 4 bases and J dropped 4; count of bases not matched to a gene: 3. The CDR3 is made up of 14 amino acids. Germline loops: CDR1 WSHSY, CDR2 SAAADI. The CDR3: CASSAGLASDTQYF. The DNA of the CDR3 is TGCGCCAGCAGTGCCGGACTAGCGTCAGATACGCAGTATTTT.

This chain uses TRBV5-4 with TRBJ2-5; unclear D gene. V lost 0 bases, J lost 3 bases, and 9 bases lay in between. Germline CDR1 is SGHNT and CDR2 is YYREEE (reference sequence). This CDR3 contains 14 residues. In nucleotides, the CDR3 is TGTGCCAGCAGCTTGGGCAGGACGAAAGAGACCCAGTACTTC. Residues: CASSLGRTKETQYF.

The CDR3 is CASQYIQNQPQHF. The CDR3 DNA sequence: TGTGCCAGCCAATATATCCAGAATCAGCCCCAGCATTTT. The J gene is TRBJ1-5, the V gene TRBV28; D gene ambiguous. The CDR3 contains 13 residues. The V gene's germline CDR1 is MDHEN and CDR2 SYDVKM. Deletions cut 8 bases from V and 4 bases from J, with 12 bases between.

The chain uses TRBV28 and TRBJ2-5; TRBD2 matches at 7 bases. Germline V gene lookup returns CDR1 MDHEN and CDR2 SYDVKM. J gave up 7 bases and V 3 bases, and 14 bases lay outside the gene matches. The CDR3 has 16 residues. The CDR3 DNA sequence: TGTGCCAGCAGTTTTCCCCGAAGCGGGGAGCGGGGGACCCAGTACTTC. This gives the protein CASSFPRSGERGTQYF.

The genes are TRBV10-3 and TRBJ1-2, with D possibly matching TRBD1 (5 bases). Germline-derived CDR1 and CDR2 are ENHRY and SYGVKD. There are 13 residues in the CDR3. Trimming pared 2 bases from V and 4 bases from J, leaving 8 bases between. CDR3 region: CAISEGQGYGYTF. CDR3 coding DNA: TGTGCCATCAGTGAGGGGCAGGGCTATGGCTACACCTTC.

V usage is TRBV2 and J usage is TRBJ1-4; 8 bases line up with TRBD1. The CDR3 spans 15 residues. V trimming: 8 bases; J trimming: 0 bases; junction bases outside the gene matches: 5. Looked up from germline, CDR1 is SNHLY and CDR2 is FYNNEI. For the CDR3, the DNA is TGTGCCAGCGGAGAACAGGGGGCAACTAATGAAAAACTGTTTTTT. Encoded protein: CASGEQGATNEKLFF.

The chain is built from TRBV10-3 and TRBJ1-5; D possibly corresponds to TRBD1 (6 bases). This CDR3 has 14 amino acids. Trimming left V 10 bases short and J 7 bases short, with 20 bases between. Germline CDR1 is ENHRY and CDR2 is SYGVKD. The CDR3 loop is CATAAAGDRQPQHF. CDR3 DNA: TGTGCCACCGCGGCGGCAGGGGATCGACAGCCCCAGCATTTT.

This chain connects TRBV6-5 to TRBJ2-7; a weak D match, TRBD1 (5 bases). The CDR3 has 13 residues. Germline CDR1 and CDR2: MNHEY and SVGAGI. The ends were cut back, 6 bases at V and 6 bases at J, with 15 bases in the middle. The CDR3 sequence is CASRLKGRTEQYF. CDR3 DNA sequence: TGTGCCAGCAGATTAAAGGGGCGGACCGAGCAGTACTTC.

Comments on this clone: This specimen includes other DNA sequences encoding the same CDR3. The chain is built from TRBV4-1 and TRBJ2-7; 7 bases are a match to TRBD2. V lost 8 bases and J lost 3; bases outside the gene matches: 13. This CDR3 comprises 15 residues. Germline lookup yields CDR1 MGHRA and CDR2 YSYEKL. CDR3 in DNA: TGCGCCAGCGGAGTGGGAGGGGCGGGAGACTACGAGCAGTACTTC. Protein sequence: CASGVGGAGDYEQYF.

This rearrangement joins TRBV9 to TRBJ2-1; 8 bases match TRBD2. The germline V gene has CDR1 SGDLS and CDR2 YYNGEE. The CDR3 sequence is 18 residues long. J lost 1 base, V lost 0 bases, and 9 bases had no gene match. This CDR3 is CASSVEGSGIMSYNEQFF. As DNA, the CDR3 is TGTGCCAGCAGCGTAGAGGGTAGCGGGATAATGTCCTACAATGAGCAGTTCTTC.

This chain uses TRBV5-5 with TRBJ2-5; possibly TRBD2 for D (5 bases). The CDR3 extends over 16 amino acids. Germline CDR1 SGHKS, CDR2 YYEKEE (reference sequence). Trimming pared 5 bases from V and 2 bases from J, leaving 19 bases between. This chain's CDR3 is CASSYRTFEVQETQYF. DNA for the CDR3: TGTGCCAGCAGTTACCGGACTTTCGAAGTGCAAGAGACCCAGTACTTC.

The chain links TRBV30 to TRBJ1-2; a possible D gene is TRBD1 (5 bases). Trimming left V 2 bases short and J 8 bases short, with 18 bases between. Germline lookup yields CDR1 GTSNPN and CDR2 SVGIG (reference sequence). This CDR3 region has 14 residues. CDR3 region: CAWSPGRRNRGYTF. The CDR3, as DNA: TGTGCCTGGAGTCCGGGACGGAGAAATAGGGGCTACACCTTC.

The V and J genes are TRBV13 and TRBJ2-5, with D hard to call. This CDR3 has 16 residues. Trimming took 0 bases from V and 0 from J, leaving 11 bases between them. The germline gives CDR1 PRHDT, CDR2 FYEKMQ (reference sequence). The CDR3 reads CASSLGGPPYQETQYF. CDR3 in DNA: TGTGCCAGCAGCTTAGGAGGGCCCCCGTACCAAGAGACCCAGTACTTC. Full variable domain (missing parts from reference TRBV13 and TRBJ2-5): AAGVIQSPRHLIKEKRETATLKCYPIPRHDTVYWYQQGPGQDPQFLISFYEKMQSDKGSIPDRFSAQQFSDYHSELNMSSLELGDSALYFCASSLGGPPYQETQYFGPGTRLLVL.

This rearrangement joins TRBV5-1 to TRBJ1-1, with a possible D match to TRBD1 (6 bases). The germline gives CDR1 SGHRS, CDR2 YFSETQ. The V end was cut by 2 bases, the J end by 5 bases, with 13 bases between. This CDR3 has 14 residues. The CDR3 is CASSFQGQRTEAFF. The DNA for the CDR3 is TGCGCCAGCAGCTTCCAGGGGCAGAGGACTGAAGCTTTCTTT. The whole variable domain, remainder taken from reference TRBV5-1 and TRBJ1-1, is KAGVTQTPRYLIKTRGQQVTLSCSPISGHRSVSWYQQTPGQGLQFLFEYFSETQRNKGNFPGRFSGRQFSNSRSEMNVSTLELGDSALYLCASSFQGQRTEAFFGQGTRLTVV.

The chain uses TRBV2 and TRBJ1-4; D call uncertain. The CDR3 totals 15 residues. V dropped 4 bases and J dropped 5 bases, with 14 bases sitting between them. CDR1 and CDR2 (germline): SNHLY, FYNNEI. The CDR3 bases are TGTGCCAGCAGTGGTTATGCATCCGCCAATGAAAAACTGTTTTTT. Translated: CASSGYASANEKLFF. The full variable domain, rest sourced from reference TRBV2 and TRBJ1-4, is EPEVTQTPSHQVTQMGQEVILRCVPISNHLYFYWYRQILGQKVEFLVSFYNNEISEKSEIFDDQFSVERPDGSNFTLKIRSTKLEDSAMYFCASSGYASANEKLFFGSGTQLSVL.

The chain has TRBV6-4 and TRBJ2-3, with 10 nucleotides matching TRBD1. The CDR3 has 15 residues. CDR1 and CDR2 (germline): MRHNA, SNTAGT. With V trimmed by 5 bases and J by 4 bases, 6 bases remained unmatched. For the CDR3, the DNA is TGTGCCAGCAGTAAGACAGGGGGCGCCCCAGATACGCAGTATTTT. Translation: CASSKTGGAPDTQYF.

The V gene is TRBV28, the J gene TRBJ1-6, with D hard to call. This CDR3 is 12 amino acids long. The germline CDR1 and CDR2 sequences are MDHEN and SYDVKM. V dropped 7 bases and J dropped 12 bases, with 13 bases sitting between them. This chain's CDR3 is CASTPPRGPLHF. CDR3 DNA: TGTGCCAGCACCCCCCCCCGCGGACCCCTCCACTTT.

This chain connects TRBV7-9 to TRBJ1-4; D is unclear. The CDR3 totals 15 residues. CDR1 is SEHNR, CDR2 FQNEAQ, per germline (reference sequence). V shed 1 base and J shed 7 bases, with 13 bases lying between them. The CDR3 DNA sequence: TGTGCCAGCAGCTTAGGCGTTGGCTCGGCTGAAAAACTGTTTTTT. It translates to CASSLGVGSAEKLFF.